A single T cell receptor beta chain is shown here with its context. Which antigen it targets is not known. Base quality data are lacking; no much larger clone is found one base away. The data are from a study of control samples from healthy donors and cancer patients (dated by TCRdb to 2019 to 2021). Library construction relied on the immunoSEQ multiplex PCR assay. The table comes from immuneACCESS by way of TCRdb, which keeps in-frame sequences with V and J called. Part of the clones is missing from these tables; in studies checked, under half for an unresolved V gene and the rest for unknown reasons. The sample yields 80,000 to 100,000 clones; 70% to 90% were counted once. The top ten hold roughly 14% of the sample. Clipping removes 1 base from V and 9 bases from J, with 5 as the unmatched junction base count. The CDR3 numbers 15 residues from cysteine through phenylalanine. Of the read, only the CDR3 DNA is kept; its 45 bases are in frame from base 1. CDR1 and CDR2 are drawn from the germline V gene: MNHEY, SVGEGT.

The sequenced sample consisted of blood. This receptor was identified in a man younger than 40 in good health. The chain joins TRBV6-2 or TRBV6-3 to TRBJ2-3, and TRBD2 matches 12 of the central bases. The nucleotide sequence reads as follows: TGTGCCAGCAGTTACTTGACTAGCGGGAGACCAACGCAGTATTTT. Its product reads: CASSYLTSGRPTQYF.